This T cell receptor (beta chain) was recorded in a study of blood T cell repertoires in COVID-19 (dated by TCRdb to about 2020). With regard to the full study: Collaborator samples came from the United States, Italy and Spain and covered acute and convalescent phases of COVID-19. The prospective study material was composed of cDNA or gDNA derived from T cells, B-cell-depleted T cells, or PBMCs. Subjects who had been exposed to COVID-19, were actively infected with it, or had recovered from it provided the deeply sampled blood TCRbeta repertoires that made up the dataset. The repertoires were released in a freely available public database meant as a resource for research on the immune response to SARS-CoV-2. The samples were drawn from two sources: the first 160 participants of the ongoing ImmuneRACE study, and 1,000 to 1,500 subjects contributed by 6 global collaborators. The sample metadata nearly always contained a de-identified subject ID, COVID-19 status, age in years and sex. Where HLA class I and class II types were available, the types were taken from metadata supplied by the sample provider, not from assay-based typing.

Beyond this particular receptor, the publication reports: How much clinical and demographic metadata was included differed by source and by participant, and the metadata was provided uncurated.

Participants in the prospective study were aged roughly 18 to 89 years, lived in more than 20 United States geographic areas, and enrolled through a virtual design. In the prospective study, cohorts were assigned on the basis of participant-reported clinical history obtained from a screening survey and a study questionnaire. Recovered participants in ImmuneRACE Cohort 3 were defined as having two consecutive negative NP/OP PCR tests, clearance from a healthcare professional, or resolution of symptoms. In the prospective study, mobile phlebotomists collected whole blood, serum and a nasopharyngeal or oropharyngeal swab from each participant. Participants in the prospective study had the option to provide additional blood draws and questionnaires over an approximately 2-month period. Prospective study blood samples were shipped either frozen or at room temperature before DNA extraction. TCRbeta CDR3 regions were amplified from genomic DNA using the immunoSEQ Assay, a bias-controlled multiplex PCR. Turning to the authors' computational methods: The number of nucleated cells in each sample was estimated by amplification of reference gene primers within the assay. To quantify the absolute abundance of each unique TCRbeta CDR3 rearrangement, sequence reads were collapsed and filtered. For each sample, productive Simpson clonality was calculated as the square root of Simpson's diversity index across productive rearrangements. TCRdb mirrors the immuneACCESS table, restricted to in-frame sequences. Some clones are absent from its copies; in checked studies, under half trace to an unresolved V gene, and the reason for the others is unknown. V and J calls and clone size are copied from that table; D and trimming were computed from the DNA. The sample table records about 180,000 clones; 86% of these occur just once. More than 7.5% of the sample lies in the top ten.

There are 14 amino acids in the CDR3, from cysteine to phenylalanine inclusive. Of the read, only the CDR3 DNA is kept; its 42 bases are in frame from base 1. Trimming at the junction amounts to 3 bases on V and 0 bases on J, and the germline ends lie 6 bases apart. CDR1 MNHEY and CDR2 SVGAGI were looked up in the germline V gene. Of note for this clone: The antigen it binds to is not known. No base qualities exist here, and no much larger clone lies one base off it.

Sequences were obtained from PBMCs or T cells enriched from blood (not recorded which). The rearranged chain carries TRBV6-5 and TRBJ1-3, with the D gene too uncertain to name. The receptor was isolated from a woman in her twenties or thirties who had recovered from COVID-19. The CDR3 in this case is CASSYSSSGNTIYF. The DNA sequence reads TGTGCCAGCAGTTATTCCAGCTCTGGAAACACCATATATTTT.